This T cell receptor (beta chain) was profiled in a study of tumor-infiltrating lymphocytes in oesophageal squamous cell carcinoma. In this sample, this clonotype is medium-sized. TCRdb re-called the PCR reads through MiXCR, storing one row per CDR3 protein. The sample carries approximately 20,000 distinct CDR3 sequences, 35% to 45% recorded once. The V gene lost 2 bases and the J gene lost 15 bases, with 5 bases spanning the gap. The CDR3 is 9 residues long. Germline V gene lookup returns CDR1 SGHTA and CDR2 FQGTGA. The sequence derives from a male donor with esophageal squamous cell carcinoma. This chain links TRBV7-3 with TRBJ2-1; D not resolved. The sequencing sample was made of esophageal tumor tissue. The DNA for the CDR3 is TGTGCCAGCAGCTTAGGTCCGTTCTTC. It codes for CASSLGPFF.